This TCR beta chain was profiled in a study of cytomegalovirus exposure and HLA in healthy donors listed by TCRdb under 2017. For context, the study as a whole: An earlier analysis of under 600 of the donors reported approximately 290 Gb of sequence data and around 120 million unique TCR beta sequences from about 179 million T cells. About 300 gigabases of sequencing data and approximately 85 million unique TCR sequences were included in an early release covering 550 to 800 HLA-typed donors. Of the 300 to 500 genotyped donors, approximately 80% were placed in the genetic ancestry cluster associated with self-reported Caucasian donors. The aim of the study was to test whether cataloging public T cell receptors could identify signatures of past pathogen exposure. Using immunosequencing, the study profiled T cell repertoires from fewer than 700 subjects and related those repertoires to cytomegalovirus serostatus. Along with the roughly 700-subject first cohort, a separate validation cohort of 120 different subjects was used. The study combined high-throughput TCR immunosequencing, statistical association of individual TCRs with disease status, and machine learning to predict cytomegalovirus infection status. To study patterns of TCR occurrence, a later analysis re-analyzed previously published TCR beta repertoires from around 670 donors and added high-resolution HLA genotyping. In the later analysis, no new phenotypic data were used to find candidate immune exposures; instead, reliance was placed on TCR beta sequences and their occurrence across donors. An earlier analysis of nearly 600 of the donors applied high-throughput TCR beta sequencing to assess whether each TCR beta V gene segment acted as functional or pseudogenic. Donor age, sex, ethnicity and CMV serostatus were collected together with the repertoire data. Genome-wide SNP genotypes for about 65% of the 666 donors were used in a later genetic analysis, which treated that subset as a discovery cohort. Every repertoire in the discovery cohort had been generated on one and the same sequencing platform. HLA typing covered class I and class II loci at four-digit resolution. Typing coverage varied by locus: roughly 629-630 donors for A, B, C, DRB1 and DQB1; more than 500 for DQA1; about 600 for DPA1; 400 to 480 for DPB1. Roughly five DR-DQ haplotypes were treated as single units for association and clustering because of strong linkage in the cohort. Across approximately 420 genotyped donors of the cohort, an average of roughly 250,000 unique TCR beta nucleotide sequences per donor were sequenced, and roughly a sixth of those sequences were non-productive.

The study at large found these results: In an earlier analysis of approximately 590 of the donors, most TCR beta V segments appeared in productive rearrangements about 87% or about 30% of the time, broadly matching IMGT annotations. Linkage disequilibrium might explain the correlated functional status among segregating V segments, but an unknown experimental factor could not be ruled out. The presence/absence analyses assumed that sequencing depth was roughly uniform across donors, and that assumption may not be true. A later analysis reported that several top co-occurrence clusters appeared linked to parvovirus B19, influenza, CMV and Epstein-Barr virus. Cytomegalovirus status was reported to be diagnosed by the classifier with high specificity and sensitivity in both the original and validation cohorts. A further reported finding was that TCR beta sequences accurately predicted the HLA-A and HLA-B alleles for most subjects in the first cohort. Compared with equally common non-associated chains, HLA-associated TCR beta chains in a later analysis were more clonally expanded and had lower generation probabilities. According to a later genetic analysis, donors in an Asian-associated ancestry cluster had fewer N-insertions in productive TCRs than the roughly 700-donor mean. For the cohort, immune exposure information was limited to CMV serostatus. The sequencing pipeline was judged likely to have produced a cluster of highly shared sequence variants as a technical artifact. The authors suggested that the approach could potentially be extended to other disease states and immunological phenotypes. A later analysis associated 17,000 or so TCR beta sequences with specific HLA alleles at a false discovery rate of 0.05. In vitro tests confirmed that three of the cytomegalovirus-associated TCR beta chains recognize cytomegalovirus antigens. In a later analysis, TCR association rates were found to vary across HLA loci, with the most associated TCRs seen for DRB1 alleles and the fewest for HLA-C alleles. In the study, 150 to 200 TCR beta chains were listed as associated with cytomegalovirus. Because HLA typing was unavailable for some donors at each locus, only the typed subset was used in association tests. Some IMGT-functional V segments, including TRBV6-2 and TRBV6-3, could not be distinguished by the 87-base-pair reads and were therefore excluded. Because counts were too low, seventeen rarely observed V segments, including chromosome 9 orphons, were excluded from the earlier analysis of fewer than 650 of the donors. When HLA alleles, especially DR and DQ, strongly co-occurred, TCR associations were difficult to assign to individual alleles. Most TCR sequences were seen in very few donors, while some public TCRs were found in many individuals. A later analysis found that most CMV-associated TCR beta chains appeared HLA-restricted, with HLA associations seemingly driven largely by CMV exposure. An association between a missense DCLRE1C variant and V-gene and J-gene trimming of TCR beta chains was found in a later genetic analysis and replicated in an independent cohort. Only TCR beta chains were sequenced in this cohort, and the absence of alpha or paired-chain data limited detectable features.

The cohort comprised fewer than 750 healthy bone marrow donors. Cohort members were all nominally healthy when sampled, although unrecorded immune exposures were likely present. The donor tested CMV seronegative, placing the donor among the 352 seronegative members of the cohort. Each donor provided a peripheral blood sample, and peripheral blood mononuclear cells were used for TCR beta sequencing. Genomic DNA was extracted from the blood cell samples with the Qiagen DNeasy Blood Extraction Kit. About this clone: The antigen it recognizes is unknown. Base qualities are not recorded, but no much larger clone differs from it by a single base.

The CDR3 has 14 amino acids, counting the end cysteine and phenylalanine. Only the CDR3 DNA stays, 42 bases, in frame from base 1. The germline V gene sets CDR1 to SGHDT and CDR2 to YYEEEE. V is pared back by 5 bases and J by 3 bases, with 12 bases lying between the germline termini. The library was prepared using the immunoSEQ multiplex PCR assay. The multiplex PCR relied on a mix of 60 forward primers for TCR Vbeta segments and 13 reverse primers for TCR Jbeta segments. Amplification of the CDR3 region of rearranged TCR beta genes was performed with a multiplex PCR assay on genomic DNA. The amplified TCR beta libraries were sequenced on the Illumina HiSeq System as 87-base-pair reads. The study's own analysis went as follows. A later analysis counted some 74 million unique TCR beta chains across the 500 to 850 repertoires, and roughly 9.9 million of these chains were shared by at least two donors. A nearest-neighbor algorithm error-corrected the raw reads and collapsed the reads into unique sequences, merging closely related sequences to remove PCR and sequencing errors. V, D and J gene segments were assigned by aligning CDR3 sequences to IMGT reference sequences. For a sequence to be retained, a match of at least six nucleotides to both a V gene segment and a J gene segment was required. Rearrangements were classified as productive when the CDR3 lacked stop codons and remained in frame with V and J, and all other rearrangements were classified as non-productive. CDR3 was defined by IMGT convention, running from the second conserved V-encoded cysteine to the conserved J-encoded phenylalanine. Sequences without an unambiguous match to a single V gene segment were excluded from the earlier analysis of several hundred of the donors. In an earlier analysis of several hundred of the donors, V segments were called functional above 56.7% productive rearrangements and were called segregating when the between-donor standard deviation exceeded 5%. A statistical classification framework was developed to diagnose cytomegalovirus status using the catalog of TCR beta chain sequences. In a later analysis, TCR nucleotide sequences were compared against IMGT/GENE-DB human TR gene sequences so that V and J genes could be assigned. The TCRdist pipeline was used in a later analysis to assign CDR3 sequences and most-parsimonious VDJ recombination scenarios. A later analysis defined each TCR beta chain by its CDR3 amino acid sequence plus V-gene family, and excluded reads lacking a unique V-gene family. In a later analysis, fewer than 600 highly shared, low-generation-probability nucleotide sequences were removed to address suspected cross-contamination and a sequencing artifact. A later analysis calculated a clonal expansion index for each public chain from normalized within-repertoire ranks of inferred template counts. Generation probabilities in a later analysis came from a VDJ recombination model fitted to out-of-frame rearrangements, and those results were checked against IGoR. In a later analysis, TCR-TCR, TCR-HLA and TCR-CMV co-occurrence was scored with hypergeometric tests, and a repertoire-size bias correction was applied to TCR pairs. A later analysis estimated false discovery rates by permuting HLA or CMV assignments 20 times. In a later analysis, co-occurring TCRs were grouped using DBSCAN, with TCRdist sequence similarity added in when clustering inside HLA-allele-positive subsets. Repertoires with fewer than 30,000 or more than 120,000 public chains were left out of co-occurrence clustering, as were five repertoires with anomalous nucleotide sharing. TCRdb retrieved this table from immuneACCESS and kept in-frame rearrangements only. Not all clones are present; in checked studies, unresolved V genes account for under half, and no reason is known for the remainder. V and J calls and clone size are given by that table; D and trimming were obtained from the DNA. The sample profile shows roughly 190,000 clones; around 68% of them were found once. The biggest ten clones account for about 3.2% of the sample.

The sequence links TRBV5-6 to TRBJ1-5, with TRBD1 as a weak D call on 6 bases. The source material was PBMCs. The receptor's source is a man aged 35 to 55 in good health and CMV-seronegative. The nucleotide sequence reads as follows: TGTGCCAGCAGTTCAGGACAGACCAATCAGCCCCAGCATTTT. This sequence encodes CASSSGQTNQPQHF.